This is a list of T cell receptor beta chains from one sample in a study of T cells in Graves' hyperthyroidism and ophthalmopathy. TCRdb re-derived calls from the multiplex PCR reads in MiXCR, one entry per CDR3 protein. Of almost 250,000 distinct CDR3 sequences in the sample, almost 25% were seen once. Sequenced input: blood. The receptors originated from a woman aged 40 to 55 with Graves' ophthalmopathy. Each CDR3 is given with its conserved first and last residue. A D gene is named only where the DNA matches it firmly. The listing skips clone size in some rows; elsewhere it reads once, few, many or a size class.

j_gene	len	d_gene	v_gene	abundance	CDR3nt	CDR3aa
TRBJ2-7	15	TRBD1	TRBV7-2	many	TGTGCCAGCAGCTTAGCGGGACAGGGTGTTTACGAGCAGTACTTC	CASSLAGQGVYEQYF
TRBJ2-5	13	NA	TRBV12-5	few	TGTGCTAGTGGTTTGCGGGGGAGGGAGACCCAGTACTTC	CASGLRGRETQYF
TRBJ1-1	14	NA	TRBV12-3/TRBV12-4	NA	TGTGCCAGCAGTTTTCTCGGACCTGGCACTGAAGCTTTCTTT	CASSFLGPGTEAFF
TRBJ2-2	14	NA	TRBV6-1	NA	TGTGCCAGCAGAGGTAGCGAGACAGGCGGGGAGCTGTTTTTT	CASRGSETGGELFF
TRBJ1-3	17	TRBD1	TRBV18	many	TGTGCCAGCTCACCTGGGACAGGGGGCGCATCTGGAAACACCATATATTTT	CASSPGTGGASGNTIYF
TRBJ1-1	17	NA	TRBV4-2	many	TGTGCCAGCAGCAAAGGCACCACAGGCCTTATGAACACTGAAGCTTTCTTT	CASSKGTTGLMNTEAFF
TRBJ1-5	16	NA	TRBV5-1	NA	TGCGCCAGCAGCCCTCAAGCAGGGGCCGGCAATCAGCCCCAGCATTTT	CASSPQAGAGNQPQHF
TRBJ1-1	12	NA	TRBV5-1	NA	TGCGCCAGCAGCCCCGAAGGGAGGGTTTCTTTCTTT	CASSPEGRVSFF
TRBJ2-7	16	TRBD1	TRBV4-1	many	TGCGCCAGCAGCCAAGGGATGGACAGGGAGAGGCGCGAGCAGTACTTC	CASSQGMDRERREQYF
TRBJ2-2	15	NA	TRBV12-3/TRBV12-4	few	TGTGCCAGCAGTGGGTGGAGGTTAAACACCGGGGAGCTGTTTTTT	CASSGWRLNTGELFF
TRBJ2-5	13	TRBD2	TRBV6-2/TRBV6-3	few	TGTGCCAGCGCAACTAGCGGCCAAGAGACCCAGTACTTC	CASATSGQETQYF
TRBJ1-6	12	NA	TRBV12-3/TRBV12-4	NA	TGTGCCAGCAGTTTCCATAATTCACCCCTCCACTTT	CASSFHNSPLHF
TRBJ2-7	15	TRBD2	TRBV14	many	TGTGCCAGCAGCCAAGTCTCTAGCGGAAACTACGAGCAGTACTTC	CASSQVSSGNYEQYF
TRBJ1-1	13	NA	TRBV9	many	TGTGCCAGCAGCGTAGCGGCTGGCACTGAAGCTTTCTTT	CASSVAAGTEAFF
TRBJ2-5	16	TRBD2	TRBV4-2	many	TGTGCCAGCAGCCAAGATCAGCAGCGGGGGGGGGAGACCCAGTACTTC	CASSQDQQRGGETQYF
TRBJ2-7	14	NA	TRBV6-2/TRBV6-3	NA	TGTGCCAGCAGTTACCGTCGCCCAAACAACGAGCAGTACTTC	CASSYRRPNNEQYF
TRBJ1-5	13	NA	TRBV20-1	NA	TGCAGTGCCATAACGAGGGGTGATCAGCCCCAGCATTTT	CSAITRGDQPQHF
TRBJ1-2	18	NA	TRBV28	many	TGTGCCAGCAGTTTCCCCGGGGTACGGTCGGTAGACTACTATGGCTACACCTTC	CASSFPGVRSVDYYGYTF
TRBJ1-5	15	NA	TRBV19	many	TGTGCCAGTAGTATGGCGGGGGCAGGCAATCAGCCCCAGCATTTT	CASSMAGAGNQPQHF
TRBJ2-7	18	TRBD2	TRBV11-1	NA	TGTGCCAGCAGCAACACCGGGACTAGCGAACTTACCTCCTACGAGCAGTACTTC	CASSNTGTSELTSYEQYF
TRBJ1-1	15	NA	TRBV12-3/TRBV12-4	many	TGTGCCAGCAGTTTAGGGGCAGGGCGGTCCACTGAAGCTTTCTTT	CASSLGAGRSTEAFF
TRBJ2-7	16	TRBD1	TRBV6-7	many	TGTGCCAGCAGTTACTCGAACGGGACAGGGCGCTACGAGCAGTACTTC	CASSYSNGTGRYEQYF
TRBJ1-5	15	NA	TRBV6-2/TRBV6-3	NA	TGTGCCAGCAGTTACTCACAGGGTAGCAATCAGCCCCAGCATTTT	CASSYSQGSNQPQHF
TRBJ2-7	15	TRBD1	TRBV7-2	NA	TGTGCCAGCAGCTTATCCCAGGGGGCTCCCTACGAGCAGTACTTC	CASSLSQGAPYEQYF
TRBJ2-7	13	NA	TRBV14	many	TGTGCCAGCAGCCTCGGGACAACTGGGGAGCAGTACTTC	CASSLGTTGEQYF
TRBJ1-5	14	NA	TRBV6-1	once	TGTGCCAGCAGCCGCCGGGACACCAATCAGCCCCAGCATTTT	CASSRRDTNQPQHF
TRBJ1-1	13	TRBD1	TRBV30	many	TGTGCCTGGAGTCTTCGGACAGGCCCTGAAGCTTTCTTT	CAWSLRTGPEAFF
TRBJ1-1	12	NA	TRBV6-5	many	TGTGCCAGCAGCCCCTTGGGGAATGAAGCTTTCTTT	CASSPLGNEAFF
TRBJ1-1	12	NA	TRBV6-1	NA	TGTGCCAGCGAGCAGAGGGAGAGTCAAGCTTTCTTT	CASEQRESQAFF
TRBJ2-2	16	TRBD2	TRBV6-1	many	TGTGCCAGCAGACGAGTAGCGGGAGGCAACACCGGGGAGCTGTTTTTT	CASRRVAGGNTGELFF
TRBJ2-2	15	NA	TRBV11-1	NA	TGTGTCAGCAGCTTGATGGATACACTCACCGGGGAGCTGTTTTTT	CVSSLMDTLTGELFF
TRBJ2-5	15	NA	TRBV24-1	few	TGTGCCACCAGGTGCGCTCCCTACAACATCGAGACACAGTACTTC	CATRCAPYNIETQYF
TRBJ2-7	15	TRBD1	TRBV6-1	many	TGTGCCAGCCGTGTACAGGGACAGGGGGTTCACGAGCAGTACTTC	CASRVQGQGVHEQYF
TRBJ2-7	13	NA	TRBV20-1	many	TGCAGTGCTGCCCGGGACGGTACCTACGAGCAGTACTTC	CSAARDGTYEQYF
TRBJ2-7	12	NA	TRBV18	many	TGTGCCAGCTCGCTACAGGGTATGGAGCAGTACTTC	CASSLQGMEQYF
TRBJ2-4	16	NA	TRBV7-9	many	TGTGCCAGCAGCTTACTCACAGGGATAGCCAAAAACATTCAGTACTTC	CASSLLTGIAKNIQYF
TRBJ2-7	16	NA	TRBV20-1	many	TGCAGTGCTAGAGATACCCGTCTGGGCCGTTACGACGAGCAGTACTTC	CSARDTRLGRYDEQYF
TRBJ2-7	17	NA	TRBV27	many	TGTGCCAGCAGTCCAGAAATCGGAGGGACAGCAATTACGAGGGGGTACTTC	CASSPEIGGTAITRGYF
TRBJ2-5	16	TRBD1	TRBV28	NA	TGTGCCAGCAGTGCCCGGGACAGGGGGCATCAAGAGACCCAGTACTTC	CASSARDRGHQETQYF
TRBJ2-2	17	TRBD2	TRBV3-1	many	TGTGCCAGCAGCCAAGGTGTTTGGGGACTAGCGGCCGGGGAGCTGTTTTTT	CASSQGVWGLAAGELFF
TRBJ1-1	16	TRBD1	TRBV28	NA	TGTGCCAGCAGTTTAACCCGGACAGGGGGAGGTACTGAAGCTTTCTTT	CASSLTRTGGGTEAFF
TRBJ1-5	15	TRBD1	TRBV6-1	NA	TGTGCCAGCAAGAGGGACAGCGGGATCGATCAGCCCCAGCATTTT	CASKRDSGIDQPQHF
TRBJ2-5	18	NA	TRBV19	many	TGTGCCAGTAGCATTAAGGGTCCAGGGTACGGGACGCGGGAGACCCAGTACTTC	CASSIKGPGYGTRETQYF
TRBJ2-5	15	TRBD2	TRBV15	NA	TGTGCCAGCAGTCAGACTAGCGGGGGCATAGAGACCCAGTACTTC	CASSQTSGGIETQYF
TRBJ2-5	12	TRBD1	TRBV5-8	few	TGTGCCAGCAGCTCGACAGGGCAGACCCAGTACTTC	CASSSTGQTQYF
TRBJ2-7	12	NA	TRBV20-1	many	TGCAGTGCTAGCAATCTAGTCTACGAGCAGTACTTC	CSASNLVYEQYF
TRBJ1-2	14	TRBD1	TRBV12-3/TRBV12-4	once	TGTGCCAGCAGTCCGGACAGGGTCGGTTTTGGCTACACCTTC	CASSPDRVGFGYTF
TRBJ2-6	14	NA	TRBV6-5	many	TGTGCCACCAGTTTCGGGGTTGGGGCCAACGTCCTGACTTTC	CATSFGVGANVLTF
TRBJ1-1	17	TRBD1	TRBV20-1	NA	TGCAGTGCTAGAGATATGGCAGGGGGTCTTTTGGTCCCTGAAGCTTTCTTT	CSARDMAGGLLVPEAFF
TRBJ2-5	15	TRBD2	TRBV28	once	TGTGCCAGCAGTCACACGGCGGGACTAGCTGAGACCCAGTACTTC	CASSHTAGLAETQYF
TRBJ1-2	12	NA	TRBV12-3/TRBV12-4	many	TGTGCCAGCAGTTTTGAGCACTATGGCTACACCTTC	CASSFEHYGYTF
TRBJ2-5	12	TRBD1	TRBV19	many	TGTGCCAATCTGGACAGGGAAGAGACCCAGTACTTC	CANLDREETQYF
TRBJ2-2	13	NA	TRBV6-1	NA	TGTGCCAGCAGTACCGGGGCCGTCGGGGAGCTGTTTTTT	CASSTGAVGELFF